One and the same sample provided the 20 T cell receptor beta chains below, sequenced in a study of shared clonotypes between healthy human individuals. Naivety among CD8 cells was defined by CD45RO negativity and positive CCR7 selection, thereby excluding terminally differentiated effector memory CD45RA+ cells. Profiling relied on immunoSEQ multiplex PCR, and the TCRdb table lists in-frame clones only, not all of them. The table has about 2 million clones, approximately 94% seen once. The source material was naive CD8+ T cells sorted from blood. The receptors stem from a man aged 18 to 35 in good health.

The chain links TRBV14 to TRBJ2-7; 8 bases are a match to TRBD1. The CDR3 is 16 residues long. The V and J ends lost 4 bases and 3 bases, in that order; junction bases with no gene match: 11. Germline V lookup: CDR1 SGHDN, CDR2 FVKESK. CDR3 nucleotides: TGTGCCAGCAGCCCTTACCCAGGGGGCGCTGGCTACGAGCAGTACTTC. Translated: CASSPYPGGAGYEQYF.

With respect to this clone: This same CDR3 is encoded by further DNA sequences in the sample. This sequence joins TRBV27 and TRBJ2-7; tentatively, D is TRBD2 (6 bases). Trimming took 0 bases from V and 0 from J, leaving 12 bases between them. This CDR3 is 16 amino acids long. Germline V gene data show CDR1 as MNHEY and CDR2 as SMNVEV (reference sequence). The CDR3 DNA reads TGTGCCAGCAGTTTATCCGCGGGGAGCTTCTCCTACGAGCAGTACTTC. This encodes CASSLSAGSFSYEQYF.

V is TRBV6-5 and J is TRBJ2-7; D is possibly TRBD1 (6 bases). From germline, CDR1 is MNHEY and CDR2 SVGAGI. V shed 5 bases and J shed 2 bases, with 13 bases lying between them. CDR3 size: 14 residues. CDR3 in amino acids: CASSPSGTTYEQYF. DNA for the CDR3: TGTGCCAGCAGTCCTTCCGGGACAACCTACGAGCAGTACTTC.

The chain joins TRBV5-1 to TRBJ1-4; D is perhaps TRBD1 (5 bases). Germline CDR1 SGHRS, CDR2 YFSETQ. The V end was cut by 4 bases, the J end by 4 bases, with 14 bases between. The CDR3 length is 15 residues. DNA for the CDR3: TGCGCCAGCAGCACCACAGGAACAGTTAATGAAAAACTGTTTTTT. It specifies CASSTTGTVNEKLFF.

As to this clone: Other DNA sequences of this sample code for an identical CDR3. The rearrangement uses TRBV4-1 and TRBJ2-7, with 7 bases aligning to TRBD1. Germline lookup yields CDR1 MGHRA and CDR2 YSYEKL. CDR3 length: 14 residues. The V segment lost 1 base and the J segment 1 base; nucleotides outside the gene matches: 1. The CDR3: CASSQVTGSYEQYF. CDR3 in DNA: TGCGCCAGCAGCCAAGTGACAGGGTCCTACGAGCAGTACTTC.

The rearrangement joins TRBV4-2 to TRBJ2-1; 8 bases agree with TRBD1. V lost 4 bases to trimming and J lost 10 bases; unmatched junction nucleotides: 12. CDR1 LGHNA and CDR2 YNFKEQ come from the germline V gene. The CDR3 has 15 residues. Here the CDR3 DNA reads TGTGCCAGCAGCCTCGACAGGGGAACATCGGGCGAGCAGTTCTTC. It codes for CASSLDRGTSGEQFF.

This chain joins TRBV29-1 and TRBJ2-7, with D perhaps assigned TRBD1 or TRBD2 (6 bases each). The CDR3 covers 16 residues. The germline V gene has CDR1 SQVTM and CDR2 ANQGSEA. The V end lost 0 bases, the J end lost 7 bases, and 22 bases lay between the germline ends. CDR3 sequence (DNA): TGCAGCGTTGAAGATTCGAGGGCAGGGGAGGAACGAGAGCAGTACTTC. It encodes CSVEDSRAGEEREQYF.

This chain links TRBV5-1 with TRBJ1-3, with D hard to call. The CDR3 is 13 residues long. Trimming took 3 bases from V and 8 from J, leaving 12 bases between them. Germline V gene sequence: CDR1 SGHRS, CDR2 YFSETQ. CDR3 DNA sequence: TGCGCCAGCAGCTCGGACGGCACGGACACCATATATTTT. Protein: CASSSDGTDTIYF.

This chain joins TRBV5-4 and TRBJ2-1; the D gene is possibly TRBD2 (6 bases). This CDR3 contains 15 residues. Trimming cost V 2 bases and J 8 bases, with 17 bases left between them. CDR1 is SGHNT, CDR2 YYREEE, per germline (reference sequence). CDR3 region: CASSFSGGILDEQFF. The CDR3 DNA is TGTGCCAGCAGCTTCAGTGGAGGGATTCTTGATGAGCAGTTCTTC.

CDR3 nucleotide sequence: TGTGCCAGCAGCTTAGGGAGTAGCGGGGCCCAAGAGACCCAGTACTTC. Residues: CASSLGSSGAQETQYF. V is TRBV11-2 and J is TRBJ2-5, with 8 bases lining up with TRBD2. This CDR3 is 16 amino acids long. CDR1 and CDR2 from the germline V gene are SGHAT and FQNNGV. V shed 1 base and J 1 base; nucleotides not matched to a gene: 5.

The chain combines TRBV11-3 with TRBJ2-7; possibly TRBD1 for D (6 bases). Trimming removed 5 bases from V and 0 bases from J, with 20 bases in between. There are 17 residues in the CDR3. CDR1 SGHNT and CDR2 YENEEA come from the germline V gene. The CDR3, as DNA: TGTGCCAGCAGCCCCCAATGGGAGAGGGGGAGCTCCTACGAGCAGTACTTC. Translation gives CASSPQWERGSSYEQYF.

V gene TRBV10-1 combines with J gene TRBJ2-3; 8 nucleotides match TRBD2. This CDR3 region has 12 residues. Unmatched junction bases numbered 8, after V lost 4 bases and J lost 14 bases. Germline V gene lookup returns CDR1 WNHNN and CDR2 SYGVQD (reference sequence). The CDR3 here is CASSGTSGRWYF. Written as DNA, the CDR3 is TGCGCCAGCAGTGGAACTAGCGGACGTTGGTATTTT.

The chain employs TRBV4-1 and TRBJ2-1, with D possibly being TRBD2 (6 bases). The V end lost 0 bases, the J end lost 4 bases, and 10 bases lay between the germline ends. The CDR3 runs to 15 residues. In germline, CDR1 is MGHRA, CDR2 YSYEKL. For the CDR3, the DNA is TGCGCCAGCAGCCAAGACGGGGAGGTATACAATGAGCAGTTCTTC. Translating gives CASSQDGEVYNEQFF.

The gene calls are TRBV6-6 and TRBJ1-2; D uncertain. Germline loops: CDR1 MNHNY, CDR2 SVGAGI (reference sequence). Deletions cut 5 bases from V and 1 base from J, with 5 bases between. The CDR3 has 12 amino acids. The CDR3: CASSGLNYGYTF. The CDR3, as DNA: TGTGCCAGCAGTGGCCTTAACTATGGCTACACCTTC.

The chain uses TRBV6-6 and TRBJ1-2, with a weak D call TRBD1 (6 bases). The V and J ends lost 4 bases and 5 bases respectively, with 11 bases between them. The CDR3 loop spans 13 amino acids. Germline V lookup: CDR1 MNHNY, CDR2 SVGAGI (reference sequence). CDR3 sequence (DNA): TGTGCCAGCAGTTCACAGGGTCATTATGGCTACACCTTC. Translation gives CASSSQGHYGYTF.

V and J are TRBV28 and TRBJ1-4; 7 positions match TRBD1. Germline CDR1 is MDHEN and CDR2 is SYDVKM. The CDR3 has 15 amino acids. Trimming took 6 bases from V and 4 from J; bases not matched to a gene: 8. The CDR3 DNA is TGTGCCAGCAGCCCCGGGACAGAAGTTAATGAAAAACTGTTTTTT. Translating it yields CASSPGTEVNEKLFF.

The chain couples TRBV19 to TRBJ2-1; perhaps D is TRBD1 or TRBD2 (6 bases each). The germline V and J ends were trimmed by 3 bases and 8 bases, with 20 bases remaining between them. CDR1 is LNHDA, CDR2 SQIVND, per germline (reference sequence). The CDR3 spans 16 residues. The CDR3, as DNA: TGTGCCAGTAGTATTTATAGCGGCAGGGGTAGCGATGAGCAGTTCTTC. As protein: CASSIYSGRGSDEQFF.

CDR3 nucleotide sequence: TGTGCCAGCAGTTACTCCATAACAGACATCTCACGTGAAGCTTTCTTT. This translates into CASSYSITDISREAFF. V usage is TRBV6-6 and J usage is TRBJ1-1; D gene uncertain. Germline V gene data show CDR1 as MNHNY and CDR2 as SVGAGI (reference sequence). With 0 bases removed from V and 7 bases from J, the gap between germline ends came to 18 bases. The CDR3 consists of 16 residues.

The V and J genes are TRBV7-9 and TRBJ2-1; 9 nucleotides agree with TRBD2. Per germline, CDR1 SEHNR and CDR2 FQNEAQ (reference sequence). V gave up 3 bases and J gave up 3 bases; unmatched junction bases: 6. The CDR3 length is 16 residues. The CDR3 sequence is CASSFLREGFYNEQFF. The CDR3 nucleotides are TGTGCCAGCAGCTTTTTGCGGGAGGGATTCTACAATGAGCAGTTCTTC. Full variable domain (outside the CDR3, taken from reference TRBV7-9 and TRBJ2-1): DTGVSQNPRHKITKRGQNVTFRCDPISEHNRLYWYRQTLGQGPEFLTYFQNEAQLEKSRLLSDRFSAERPKGSFSTLEIQRTEQGDSAMYLCASSFLREGFYNEQFFGPGTRLTVL.

The chain joins TRBV30 to TRBJ2-7; 7 positions match TRBD2. The germline CDR1 and CDR2 sequences are GTSNPN and SVGIG (reference sequence). The junction had 10 bases not matched to a gene; V was cut back by 4 bases and J by 7 bases. This CDR3 is 13 amino acids long. The CDR3 sequence is CAWNPSGWREQYF. CDR3 in DNA: TGTGCCTGGAATCCTAGCGGCTGGCGGGAGCAGTACTTC.